This is a list of T cell receptor beta chains from one sample in a study of T cells after yellow fever vaccination. From the 5' RACE reads, TCRdb called clonotypes with MiXCR, one entry per CDR3 protein. This sample yields hundreds of thousands of distinct CDR3 sequences, of which more than 8.5% are seen a single time; roughly 18% belongs to the top ten. The material was PBMCs, obtained on the day of the first yellow fever vaccination. The receptors derive from a man aged 18 to 35 who received the YFV17D yellow fever vaccine. The conserved cysteine and the conserved F or W are not part of the CDR3 here.

v_call: TRBV7-3; j_call: TRBJ2-5; cdr3_aa: ASSLSLAETQY
v_call: TRBV6-2/TRBV6-3; j_call: TRBJ2-3; cdr3_aa: ASSSLGGLTDTQY
v_call: TRBV12-3/TRBV12-4; j_call: TRBJ1-2; cdr3_aa: ASGRQGIYGYT
v_call: TRBV6-2/TRBV6-3; j_call: TRBJ2-1; cdr3_aa: ASSQGLAIKTEQF
v_call: TRBV5-1; j_call: TRBJ2-3; cdr3_aa: ASSSWTGADTQY
v_call: TRBV20-1; j_call: TRBJ1-1; cdr3_aa: SAKAGGTEAF
v_call: TRBV6-5; j_call: TRBJ1-6; cdr3_aa: ASSYSIDSNSPLH
v_call: TRBV7-2; j_call: TRBJ1-2; cdr3_aa: ASSFTVSGYT
v_call: TRBV6-1; j_call: TRBJ2-3; cdr3_aa: VSSETGFSTDTQY
v_call: TRBV6-1; j_call: TRBJ1-2; cdr3_aa: ASSEAMSGYT
v_call: TRBV12-3/TRBV12-4; j_call: TRBJ2-1; cdr3_aa: ASSLRDPSYNEQF
v_call: TRBV18; j_call: TRBJ1-4; cdr3_aa: ASSPSVGGVATNEKLF
v_call: TRBV7-3; j_call: TRBJ2-7; cdr3_aa: ASSLNHLQEQY
v_call: TRBV21-1; j_call: TRBJ2-1; cdr3_aa: ASRGGSPNEQF
v_call: TRBV20-1; j_call: TRBJ2-3; cdr3_aa: SAAKSSGGTDTQY
v_call: TRBV20-1; j_call: TRBJ1-2; cdr3_aa: SARPWYGYT
v_call: TRBV28; j_call: TRBJ2-5; cdr3_aa: ASTRTGRGQETQY
v_call: TRBV3-1; j_call: TRBJ2-1; cdr3_aa: ASSQVLSSYNEQF
v_call: TRBV4-1; j_call: TRBJ2-7; cdr3_aa: ASSQDAHPGGPVYEQY
v_call: TRBV19; j_call: TRBJ2-1; cdr3_aa: ASSIWGLNEQF
v_call: TRBV11-3; j_call: TRBJ2-1; cdr3_aa: ASSAHRGLNNEQF
v_call: TRBV27; j_call: TRBJ2-1; cdr3_aa: ASRPLAGVNNEQF
v_call: TRBV4-3; j_call: TRBJ2-7; cdr3_aa: ASSQDPRGYEQY
v_call: TRBV24-1; j_call: TRBJ1-5; cdr3_aa: ATRQGRNNQPQH
v_call: TRBV7-2; j_call: TRBJ2-1; cdr3_aa: ASSARDNWGEQF
v_call: TRBV5-4; j_call: TRBJ2-7; cdr3_aa: ARWTGLSYEQY
v_call: TRBV4-2; j_call: TRBJ1-6; cdr3_aa: ASSRGEGEFASPLH
v_call: TRBV5-1; j_call: TRBJ1-2; cdr3_aa: ASSFRDRYHGYT
v_call: TRBV6-5; j_call: TRBJ1-5; cdr3_aa: ASSYSEQGWIQPQH
v_call: TRBV7-9; j_call: TRBJ2-1; cdr3_aa: ASSLARQGAGEQF
v_call: TRBV7-3; j_call: TRBJ1-1; cdr3_aa: ASSDSGSWTEAF
v_call: TRBV29-1; j_call: TRBJ2-7; cdr3_aa: SAGRQESTEQY